This TCR beta chain is from a study of neoadjuvant anti-PD-1 for oral cavity cancer (dated by TCRdb to the early 2020s). About the full investigation: Before undergoing curative-intent surgical resection, most patients got three to four biweekly nivolumab doses at 3 mg/kg. A fourth nivolumab dose was given around day 43 to patients without progression, and definitive surgical resection was performed in those patients on days 50-56. An approximately 34% response rate was observed in the parent correlative cohort, in which around twelve patients were included. Patients with complete response, partial response or stable disease by RECIST 1.1 were defined as responders, whereas patients with progression were defined as non-responders. Broader findings and caveats from the paper: Only a few patients per response group were included in the TCR analyses, and the authors called for validation in larger cohorts. After neoadjuvant nivolumab, T cell clonality (Gini index) in PBMCs was significantly higher in non-responders than in responders. Higher pretreatment blood Treg/Th17 ratios correlated with both higher pretreatment blood TCRbeta clonality and lower post-treatment tumor TCRbeta clonality.

From the cysteine up to the phenylalanine, the CDR3 has a length of 15 residues. Only the CDR3 part of the read is kept: 45 bases, read in frame from the first base. V and J lose 6 bases and 8 bases, and a span of 19 bases separates them. The CDR1 and CDR2 encoded by the germline V gene (reference sequence) are MNHEY and SMNVEV. For deep sequencing of PBMC libraries, mostly 450 to 600 ng of input genomic DNA was used, and six replicates were run per sample. Following the manufacturer's instructions, the team built TCRbeta libraries using the immunoSEQ hsTCRbeta kit. An Illumina NovaSeq 6000 S4 flow cell was used to sequence the final libraries, which had first been combined to 3 nM. As for the authors' bioinformatics: The immunoSEQ Analyzer handled quality control and preprocessing of the raw data. The analysis was limited to productive rearrangements, and each clonotype was defined by a unique CDR3 amino acid sequence. Repertoire clonality was estimated as the Gini-Simpson index, computed with the R package tcR. Student's t test was used to compare Gini indices, and Pearson correlation was used to assess associations with tumor size change. The clones in this table, taken by TCRdb from immuneACCESS, are in-frame only. Not every clone is retained; where verified, under half of the shortfall comes from an unresolved V gene, and the cause of the rest is unknown. D and trimming were read from the DNA, whereas the V and J calls and clone size are those reported in that table. The sample table records 9,500 to 15,000 clones; 60% to 85% of these occur just once. Just over 2.5% of the sample belongs to the ten largest clones.

Read against the paper, the sample's time point label means: after neoadjuvant nivolumab, at surgical resection. None of the patients had received prior systemic or radiation treatment, and all were newly diagnosed with stage II-IVA oral cavity squamous cell carcinoma. The cohort consisted of patients with HPV-negative, locally advanced oral cavity squamous cell carcinoma. No culture maintenance or expansion was done, as the peripheral blood mononuclear cells went straight to analysis. The samples were drawn from a longitudinal correlative study tied to a single-arm phase II trial testing neoadjuvant nivolumab in oral cavity squamous cell carcinoma. Genomic DNA-based TCRbeta sequencing was performed on subject-matched pre- and post-treatment PBMCs and tumors from three responders and three non-responders. Peripheral blood mononuclear cells were collected before nivolumab treatment and were collected again after treatment, at the time of surgery. The Maxwell RSC DNA from Cells kit was used to extract genomic DNA from PBMCs.

Details on this clone: No cognate antigen has been identified for it. Base qualities were left out, and no much larger clone turns up one base away.

The source was PBMCs, collected after nivolumab (anti-PD-1) treatment. The rearrangement combines TRBV27 with TRBJ1-4, and possibly TRBD1, on 6 matching bases. This TCR was recovered from a person between 35 and 79 years old with oral cavity squamous cell carcinoma. In nucleotide form, the sequence is TGTGCCAGCAGACCAAGGTGGGAGACAGGCGAAAAACTGTTTTTT. The encoded protein is CASRPRWETGEKLFF.